A selection of T cell receptor beta chains follows, all from one sample in a study of immune cell composition in non-small cell lung cancer. The repertoire was sequenced with immunoSEQ multiplex PCR; TCRdb's copy has only in-frame clones and lacks some. The data contain almost 2,500 clones, around 84% of them singletons. The sample comprised lung tumor tissue. The receptors originated from a human donor with non-small cell lung cancer. The CDR3 runs from the conserved cysteine through the conserved F or W. D genes are given only for firm matches. Clone size is stated in some rows and not others, as once, few, many or a class when expanded.

D	size	V	J	DNA	CDR3
NA	NA	TRBV28	TRBJ1-5	TGTGCCAGCAGTTTAGAAGGGAGTCGCAATCAGCCCCAGCATTTT	CASSLEGSRNQPQHF
NA	few	TRBV19	TRBJ1-1	TGTGCCAGTAGCCGTAGACGGGGAAACACTGAAGCTTTCTTT	CASSRRRGNTEAFF
NA	NA	TRBV7-9	TRBJ1-3	TGTGCCAGCAGCCCCCCCTTTGGACAGACTGGAAACACCATATATTTT	CASSPPFGQTGNTIYF
TRBD1	once	TRBV11-1	TRBJ2-2	TGTGCCAGCAGCCCTCGGACAGGGGGCGGAACCGGGGAGCTGTTTTTT	CASSPRTGGGTGELFF
TRBD1	NA	TRBV19	TRBJ1-5	TGTGCCAGTACCATAGACAGGGTGGGTCAGCCCCAGCATTTT	CASTIDRVGQPQHF
TRBD2	NA	TRBV27	TRBJ2-7	TGTGCCAGCAGACTAGCGGGAGGGTACGAGCAGTACTTC	CASRLAGGYEQYF
TRBD2	once	TRBV7-8	TRBJ2-3	TGTGCCAGCAGCCCTATAGGACTAGCGGGAGGACCTAGCACAGATACGCAGTATTTT	CASSPIGLAGGPSTDTQYF
TRBD1	NA	TRBV29-1	TRBJ1-2	TGCAGCGTTGGCAGTCGGGGGACAGGGTTGGATGGCTACACCTTC	CSVGSRGTGLDGYTF
NA	NA	TRBV4-3	TRBJ1-3	TGCGCCAGCAGCCTCCTGAGTCTCTCTGGAAACACCATATATTTT	CASSLLSLSGNTIYF
TRBD1	NA	TRBV18	TRBJ1-2	TGTGCCAGCTCATCGGGACAGGGACGTTATGGCTACACCTTC	CASSSGQGRYGYTF
NA	NA	TRBV28	TRBJ1-2	TGTGCCAGCAGTTTCCCCCTCAACAACCCGGTAGACAATGCCTATGGCTACACCTTC	CASSFPLNNPVDNAYGYTF
TRBD2	NA	TRBV6-6	TRBJ2-5	TGTGCCAGCAGTTCCCTTGGGCGGGAGCAAGAGACCCAGTACTTC	CASSSLGREQETQYF
NA	NA	TRBV19	TRBJ1-5	TGTGCCAGTAGTAGCAATACAGGGTATTATCAGCCCCAGCATTTT	CASSSNTGYYQPQHF
TRBD1	NA	TRBV7-2	TRBJ1-1	TGTGCCAGCAGCCTGGGACAGGAGAACACTGAAGCTTTCTTT	CASSLGQENTEAFF
NA	NA	TRBV7-2	TRBJ1-5	TGTGCCAGCAGCTTAAGTAGGGGTCGCAGCAATCAGCCCCAGCATTTT	CASSLSRGRSNQPQHF
NA	NA	TRBV27	TRBJ2-3	TGTGCCAGCAGCAGGCGATCTAGCACAGATACGCAGTATTTT	CASSRRSSTDTQYF
NA	NA	TRBV27	TRBJ1-5	TGTGCCAGCAGTTTTGGTGCGCGGTCCAGCAATCAGCCCCAGCATTTT	CASSFGARSSNQPQHF
TRBD1	NA	TRBV7-3	TRBJ2-5	TGTGCCAGCAGTTCACAGGGGGCTCGAGAGACCCAGTACTTC	CASSSQGARETQYF
NA	once	TRBV28	TRBJ2-3	TGTGCCAGCAGTTTCCCCAGTGTTGGGCAGTATTTT	CASSFPSVGQYF
TRBD1	NA	TRBV27	TRBJ1-2	TGTGCCAGCAGTTCTTGGACAGGGGGTGGCTACACCTTC	CASSSWTGGGYTF
NA	NA	TRBV20-1	TRBJ1-2	TGCAGTGCCCGGACAGACTATGGCTACACCTTC	CSARTDYGYTF
NA	NA	TRBV6-1	TRBJ1-1	TGTGCCAGCCTAGCGGGTTGGCAGGTGAACACTGAAGCTTTCTTT	CASLAGWQVNTEAFF
NA	NA	TRBV10-1	TRBJ2-2	TGCGCCAGCAGGGGGGAACAGGGGAACACCGGGGAGCTGTTTTTT	CASRGEQGNTGELFF
NA	NA	TRBV5-5	TRBJ2-7	TGTGCCAGCAGCTTGGCCCCTACTAGGTCTGACGAGCAGTACTTC	CASSLAPTRSDEQYF
NA	NA	TRBV5-5	TRBJ1-3	TGTGCCAGCAGCTTGGGGACAGTCTTCTCTGGAAACACCATATATTTT	CASSLGTVFSGNTIYF
NA	NA	TRBV27	TRBJ2-7	TGTGCCAGCACCCCGATGGGGGGCTACGAGCAGTACTTC	CASTPMGGYEQYF
NA	NA	TRBV7-2	TRBJ1-2	TGTGCCAGCAGCTTAGACGCGGGACGTACCTATGGCTACACCTTC	CASSLDAGRTYGYTF
TRBD2	once	TRBV7-2	TRBJ2-1	TGTGCCAGCAGCTTAGCGGGACTAGCGGGAGGGACCATTTACAATGAGCAGTTCTTC	CASSLAGLAGGTIYNEQFF
NA	NA	TRBV5-4	TRBJ1-2	TGTGCCAGCAGCTTGGCGCAGGTTGGGTACACCTTC	CASSLAQVGYTF
NA	NA	TRBV27	TRBJ2-5	TGTGCCAGCTGTCTCACCGGACAGCCGGGGGGAGAGACCCAGTACTTC	CASCLTGQPGGETQYF
TRBD2	few	TRBV7-9	TRBJ2-3	TGTGCCAGCAGCTTAGAAGCGGGAGGGCCGGATACGCAGTATTTT	CASSLEAGGPDTQYF
TRBD1	NA	TRBV5-8	TRBJ1-2	TGTGCCAGCAGCCCCTTTTGGGGGACAGGGGGTGGCTACACCTTC	CASSPFWGTGGGYTF
NA	NA	TRBV5-4	TRBJ1-1	TGTGCCAGCAGCTCAGGGATTCCTAACACTGAAGCTTTCTTT	CASSSGIPNTEAFF
NA	few	TRBV4-3	TRBJ1-2	TGCGCCAGCAGCCCAGGGTGGGGTGTTAACTATGGCTACACCTTC	CASSPGWGVNYGYTF
NA	few	TRBV27	TRBJ1-4	TGTGCCAGCAGTTCTGTGGGGGGAGCTAATGAAAAACTGTTTTTT	CASSSVGGANEKLFF
NA	NA	TRBV28	TRBJ2-7	TGTGCCAGCAGTTTACCAGGGGTCCCCCCCCACGAGCAGTACTTC	CASSLPGVPPHEQYF
NA	NA	TRBV15	TRBJ2-2	TGTGCCACCAGCCCGGGGGTTTATGGGGAGCTGTTTTTT	CATSPGVYGELFF
NA	once	TRBV6-5	TRBJ1-4	TGTGCCAGCAGTTTGGGGGGGGTCGGGGAAAAACTGTTTTTT	CASSLGGVGEKLFF
NA	NA	TRBV4-3	TRBJ2-3	TGCGCCAGCAGCCAACGCGTCACAGATACGCAGTATTTT	CASSQRVTDTQYF
TRBD1	NA	TRBV2	TRBJ1-2	TGTGCCAGCAGCCCCGGACAGGGACCGGGCTACACCTTC	CASSPGQGPGYTF
NA	NA	TRBV29-1	TRBJ1-2	TGCAGCGTTGGGGACACAGGGAGGGGGTTTGTTAGCTACACCTTC	CSVGDTGRGFVSYTF
TRBD2	NA	TRBV7-9	TRBJ2-3	TGTGCCAGCTGGACTAGCGGCACAGATACGCAGTATTTT	CASWTSGTDTQYF
TRBD1	NA	TRBV28	TRBJ2-7	TGTGCCAGCAGCCCCAGGGACAGGTCCTACGAGCAGTACTTC	CASSPRDRSYEQYF
TRBD2	NA	TRBV4-2	TRBJ2-1	TGTGCCAGCAGTCCCGGGAGGGGCTTATACAATGAGCAGTTCTTC	CASSPGRGLYNEQFF
NA	NA	TRBV4-3	TRBJ2-7	TGCGCCAGCAGCCAAGTATTGAGTCAGGGGTCCTACGAGCAGTACTTC	CASSQVLSQGSYEQYF
TRBD1	few	TRBV7-9	TRBJ1-2	TGTGCCAGCAGCTCCCGGGACAGAAACCCTAACTATGGCTACACCTTC	CASSSRDRNPNYGYTF
NA	NA	TRBV15	TRBJ2-5	TGTGCCACCAGCAGAGATTCGGAGGGAGAGACCCAGTACTTC	CATSRDSEGETQYF
NA	NA	TRBV1	TRBJ1-1	TGCACCAGCAACAGGGAATTCATGAACACTGAAGCTTTCTTT	CTSNREFMNTEAFF
NA	NA	TRBV6-1	TRBJ2-1	TGTGCCAGCAGTGAACTCAGCGGGCCTGGGGCCTACAATGAGCAGTTCTTC	CASSELSGPGAYNEQFF
NA	NA	TRBV9	TRBJ1-5	TGTGCCAGCAGCGTAGACGGTAGTCTCGGCAATCAGCCCCAGCATTTT	CASSVDGSLGNQPQHF
TRBD2	few	TRBV6-5	TRBJ2-3	TGTGCCAGCAGTTCCTCACTAGCGGGAGGCACAGATACGCAGTATTTT	CASSSSLAGGTDTQYF
TRBD2	NA	TRBV6-6	TRBJ2-5	TGTGCCAGCAGTTTCGGGACTAGCGGGACCGAAGAGACCCAGTACTTC	CASSFGTSGTEETQYF
TRBD1	once	TRBV5-6	TRBJ1-4	TGTGCCAGCAGCTCCGGGACAGGGGGAAAGAATGAAAAACTGTTTTTT	CASSSGTGGKNEKLFF
NA	NA	TRBV28	TRBJ1-4	TGTGCCAGCAGTTTATGGAGAGCAACTAATGAAAAACTGTTTTTT	CASSLWRATNEKLFF
NA	once	TRBV6-4	TRBJ1-1	TGTGCCAGCAGTGGAGGGATCGCTGAAGCTTTCTTT	CASSGGIAEAFF
NA	NA	TRBV25-1	TRBJ1-4	TGTGCCAGCAGCGGGAGTGCAACTAATGAAAAACTGTTTTTT	CASSGSATNEKLFF
TRBD2	NA	TRBV15	TRBJ2-1	TGTGCCACCAGCAGATCAGGACTAGATAATGAGCAGTTCTTC	CATSRSGLDNEQFF